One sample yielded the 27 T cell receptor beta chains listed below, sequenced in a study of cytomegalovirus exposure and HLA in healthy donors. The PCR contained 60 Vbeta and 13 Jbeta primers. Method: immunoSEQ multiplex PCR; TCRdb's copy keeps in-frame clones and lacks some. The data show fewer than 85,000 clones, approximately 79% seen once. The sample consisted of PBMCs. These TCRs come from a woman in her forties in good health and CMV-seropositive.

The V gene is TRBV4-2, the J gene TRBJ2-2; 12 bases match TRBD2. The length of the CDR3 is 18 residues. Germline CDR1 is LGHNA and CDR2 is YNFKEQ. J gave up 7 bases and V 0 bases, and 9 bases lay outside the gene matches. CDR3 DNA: TGTGCCAGCAGCCAAGACCCCCTAGCGGGGGGGCCGGGCGGGGAGCTGTTTTTT. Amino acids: CASSQDPLAGGPGGELFF.

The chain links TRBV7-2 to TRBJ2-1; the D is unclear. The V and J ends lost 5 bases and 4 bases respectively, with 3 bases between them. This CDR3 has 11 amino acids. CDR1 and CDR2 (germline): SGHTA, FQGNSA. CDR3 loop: CASSPYNEQFF. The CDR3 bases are TGTGCCAGCAGCCCGTACAATGAGCAGTTCTTC.

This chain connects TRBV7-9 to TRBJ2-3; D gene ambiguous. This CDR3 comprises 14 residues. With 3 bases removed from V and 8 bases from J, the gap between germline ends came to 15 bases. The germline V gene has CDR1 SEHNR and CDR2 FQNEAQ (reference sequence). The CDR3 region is CASSFPSGSVTQYF. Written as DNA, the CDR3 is TGTGCCAGCAGCTTTCCCTCCGGGTCGGTTACGCAGTATTTT.

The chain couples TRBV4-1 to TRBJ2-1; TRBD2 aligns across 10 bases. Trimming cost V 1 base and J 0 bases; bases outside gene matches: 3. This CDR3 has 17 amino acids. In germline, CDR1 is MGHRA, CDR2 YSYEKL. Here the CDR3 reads CASSQASGGLSYNEQFF. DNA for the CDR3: TGCGCCAGCAGCCAAGCTAGCGGGGGCCTCTCCTACAATGAGCAGTTCTTC.

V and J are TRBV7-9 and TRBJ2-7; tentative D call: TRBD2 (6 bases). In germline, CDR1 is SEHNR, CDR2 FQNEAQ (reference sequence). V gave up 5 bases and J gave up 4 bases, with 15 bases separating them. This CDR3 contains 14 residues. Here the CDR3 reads CASSPAGGEYEQYF. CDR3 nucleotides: TGTGCCAGCAGCCCGGCCGGAGGGGAATACGAGCAGTACTTC.

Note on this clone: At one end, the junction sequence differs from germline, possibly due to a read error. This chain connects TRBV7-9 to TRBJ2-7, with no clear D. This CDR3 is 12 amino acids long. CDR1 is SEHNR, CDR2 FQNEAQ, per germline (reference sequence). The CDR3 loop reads CSSSQFPFEQYF. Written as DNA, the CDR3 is TGTTCCAGCAGCCAGTTCCCCTTTGAGCAGTACTTC.

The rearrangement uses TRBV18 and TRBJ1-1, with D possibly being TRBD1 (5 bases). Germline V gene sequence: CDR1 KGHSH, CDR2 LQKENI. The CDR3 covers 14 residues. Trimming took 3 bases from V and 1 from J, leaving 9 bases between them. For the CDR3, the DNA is TGTGCCAGCTCACCCGGACACACGAACACTGAAGCTTTCTTT. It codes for CASSPGHTNTEAFF.

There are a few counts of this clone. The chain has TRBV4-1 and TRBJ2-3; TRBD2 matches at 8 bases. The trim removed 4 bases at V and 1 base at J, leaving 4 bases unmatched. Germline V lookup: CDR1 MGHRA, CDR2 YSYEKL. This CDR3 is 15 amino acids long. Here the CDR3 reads CASSLDSGGTDTQYF. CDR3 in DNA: TGCGCCAGCAGCCTTGATAGCGGGGGCACAGATACGCAGTATTTT.

The chain's CDR3 is CASSLGPRNTIYF. DNA for the CDR3: TGTGCCAGCAGCTTAGGGCCGAGGAACACCATATATTTT. This sequence joins TRBV7-6 and TRBJ1-3; D remains ambiguous. The germline CDR1 and CDR2 sequences are SGHVS and FNYEAQ. The length of the CDR3 is 13 residues. V was trimmed by 1 base and J by 7 bases, leaving 8 bases between them.

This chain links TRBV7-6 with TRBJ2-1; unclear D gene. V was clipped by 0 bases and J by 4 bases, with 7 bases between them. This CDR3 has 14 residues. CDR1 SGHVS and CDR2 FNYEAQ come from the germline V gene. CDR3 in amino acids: CASSLATAYNEQFF. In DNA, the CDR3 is TGTGCCAGCAGCTTAGCCACAGCTTACAATGAGCAGTTCTTC.

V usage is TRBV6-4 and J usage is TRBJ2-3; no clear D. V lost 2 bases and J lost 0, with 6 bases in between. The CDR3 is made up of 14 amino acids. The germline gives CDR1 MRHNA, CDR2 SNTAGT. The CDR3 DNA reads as TGTGCCAGCAGTGACCCGACTAGCACAGATACGCAGTATTTT. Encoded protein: CASSDPTSTDTQYF.

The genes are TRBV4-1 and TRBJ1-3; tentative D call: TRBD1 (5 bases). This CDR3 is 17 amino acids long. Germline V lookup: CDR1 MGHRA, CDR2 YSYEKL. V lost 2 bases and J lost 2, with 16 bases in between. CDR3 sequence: CASSQRMGGATGNTIYF. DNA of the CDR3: TGCGCCAGCAGCCAAAGAATGGGAGGGGCAACTGGAAACACCATATATTTT.

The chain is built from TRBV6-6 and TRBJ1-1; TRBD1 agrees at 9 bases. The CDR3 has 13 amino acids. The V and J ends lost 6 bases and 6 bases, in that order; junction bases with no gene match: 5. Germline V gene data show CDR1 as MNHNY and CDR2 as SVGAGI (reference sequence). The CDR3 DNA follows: TGTGCCAGCAGCGAACAGGGGGCCCCTGAAGCTTTCTTT. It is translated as CASSEQGAPEAFF.

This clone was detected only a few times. CDR3 nucleotides: TGTGCCAGTAGAAAATACTCAGGGGTTAACTACGAGCAGTACTTC. It yields the protein CASRKYSGVNYEQYF. The chain uses TRBV19 and TRBJ2-7, with D maybe TRBD1 (6 bases). V shed 6 bases and J shed 3 bases, with 18 bases lying between them. Germline assignment: CDR1 LNHDA and CDR2 SQIVND (reference sequence). The CDR3 has 15 amino acids.

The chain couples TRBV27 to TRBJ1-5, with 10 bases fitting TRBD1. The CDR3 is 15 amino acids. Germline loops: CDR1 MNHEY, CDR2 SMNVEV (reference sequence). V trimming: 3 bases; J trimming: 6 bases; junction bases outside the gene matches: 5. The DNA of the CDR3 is TGTGCCAGCAGTTTGGGGACAGGGGTGAGTCAGCCCCAGCATTTT. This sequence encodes CASSLGTGVSQPQHF.

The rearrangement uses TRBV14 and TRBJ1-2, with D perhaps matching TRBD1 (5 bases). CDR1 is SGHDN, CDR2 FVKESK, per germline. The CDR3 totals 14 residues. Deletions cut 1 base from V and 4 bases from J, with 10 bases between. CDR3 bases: TGTGCCAGCAGCCAAGTCAGGGACTTCTATGGCTACACCTTC. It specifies CASSQVRDFYGYTF.

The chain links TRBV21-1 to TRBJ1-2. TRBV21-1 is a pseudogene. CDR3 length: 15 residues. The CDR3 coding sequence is TGTGCCAGCCTTGGTCGTAGAGGGAGTAACTATGGCTACACCTTC. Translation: CASLGRRGSNYGYTF.

CDR3 bases: TGTGCCAGCAGCGTAACAGGGACAGGGGGCGGGTACGAGCAGTACTTC. Protein sequence: CASSVTGTGGGYEQYF. This sequence joins TRBV9 and TRBJ2-7; TRBD1 matches 12 bases. The CDR3 is made up of 16 amino acids. The J segment lost 4 bases and the V segment lost 1 base, leaving 6 bases of the junction unmatched. The germline V gene has CDR1 SGDLS and CDR2 YYNGEE.

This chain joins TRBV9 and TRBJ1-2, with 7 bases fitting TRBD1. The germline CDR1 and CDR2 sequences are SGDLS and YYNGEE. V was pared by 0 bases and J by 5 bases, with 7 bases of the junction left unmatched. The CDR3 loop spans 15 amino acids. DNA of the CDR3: TGTGCCAGCAGCGTAGCGGTAGGGGGCGCGTATGGCTACACCTTC. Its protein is CASSVAVGGAYGYTF.

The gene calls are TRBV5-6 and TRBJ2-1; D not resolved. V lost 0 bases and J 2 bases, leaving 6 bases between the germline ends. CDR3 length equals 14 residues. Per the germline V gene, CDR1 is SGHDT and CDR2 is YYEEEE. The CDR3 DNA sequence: TGTGCCAGCAGCTTGGGCACGGCCTACAATGAGCAGTTCTTC. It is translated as CASSLGTAYNEQFF.

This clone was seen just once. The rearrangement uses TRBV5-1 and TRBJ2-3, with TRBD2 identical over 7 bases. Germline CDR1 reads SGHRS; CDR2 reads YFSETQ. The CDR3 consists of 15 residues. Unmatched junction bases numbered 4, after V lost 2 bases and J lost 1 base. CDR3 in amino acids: CASSFGREGTDTQYF. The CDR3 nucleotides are TGCGCCAGCAGCTTTGGCCGGGAGGGCACAGATACGCAGTATTTT.

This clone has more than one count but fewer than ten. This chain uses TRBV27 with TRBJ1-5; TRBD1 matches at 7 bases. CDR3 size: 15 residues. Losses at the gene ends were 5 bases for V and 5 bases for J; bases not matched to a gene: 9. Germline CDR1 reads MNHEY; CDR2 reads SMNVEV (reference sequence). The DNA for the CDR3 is TGTGCCAGCAGTCCTACGGGACAGCCATATCAGCCCCAGCATTTT. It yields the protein CASSPTGQPYQPQHF.

Written as DNA, the CDR3 is TGCGCCAGCAGCTCAAGCGGGGGCTCCTACGAGCAGTACTTC. Its protein product is CASSSSGGSYEQYF. The rearrangement links TRBV5-1 to TRBJ2-5, with 8 bases aligning to TRBD2. The DNA matches TRBJ2-7 better at its end, which makes the J call doubtful. Germline CDR1 is SGHRS and CDR2 is YFSETQ. The CDR3 is made up of 14 amino acids.

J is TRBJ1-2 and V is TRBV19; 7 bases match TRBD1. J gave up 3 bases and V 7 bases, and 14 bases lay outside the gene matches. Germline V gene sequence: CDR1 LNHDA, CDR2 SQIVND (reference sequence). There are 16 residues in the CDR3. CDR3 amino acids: CASTAPGQKFDYGYTF. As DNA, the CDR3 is TGTGCCAGTACAGCGCCGGGACAGAAATTCGACTATGGCTACACCTTC.

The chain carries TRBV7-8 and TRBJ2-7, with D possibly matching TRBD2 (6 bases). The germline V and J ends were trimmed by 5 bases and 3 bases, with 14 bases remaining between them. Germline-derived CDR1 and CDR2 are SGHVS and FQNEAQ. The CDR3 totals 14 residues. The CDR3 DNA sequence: TGTGCCAGCAGCCCGACGGAGGGATACTACGAGCAGTACTTC. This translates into CASSPTEGYYEQYF.

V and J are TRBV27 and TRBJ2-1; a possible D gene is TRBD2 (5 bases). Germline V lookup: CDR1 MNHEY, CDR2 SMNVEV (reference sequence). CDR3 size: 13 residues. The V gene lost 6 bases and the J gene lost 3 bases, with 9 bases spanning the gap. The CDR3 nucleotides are TGTGCCAGCAGCCGACTACTCTACAATGAGCAGTTCTTC. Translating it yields CASSRLLYNEQFF.

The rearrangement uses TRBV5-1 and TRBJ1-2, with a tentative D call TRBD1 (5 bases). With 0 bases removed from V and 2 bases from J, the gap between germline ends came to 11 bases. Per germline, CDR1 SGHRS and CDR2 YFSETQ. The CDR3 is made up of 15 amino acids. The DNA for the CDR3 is TGCGCCAGCAGCTTGGACTGGGGGGGGAACTATGGCTACACCTTC. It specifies CASSLDWGGNYGYTF.